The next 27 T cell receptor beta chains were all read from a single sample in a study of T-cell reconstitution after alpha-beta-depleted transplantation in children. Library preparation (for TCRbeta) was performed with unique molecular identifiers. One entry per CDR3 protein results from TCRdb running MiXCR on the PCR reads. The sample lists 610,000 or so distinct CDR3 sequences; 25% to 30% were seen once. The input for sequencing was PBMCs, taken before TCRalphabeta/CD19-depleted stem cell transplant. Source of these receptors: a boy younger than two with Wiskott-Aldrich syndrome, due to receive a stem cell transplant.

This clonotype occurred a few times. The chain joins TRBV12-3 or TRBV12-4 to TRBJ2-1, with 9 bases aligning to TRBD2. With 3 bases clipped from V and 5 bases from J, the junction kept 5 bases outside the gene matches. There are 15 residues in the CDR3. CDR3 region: CASSFRASGDNEQFF. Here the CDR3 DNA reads TGTGCCAGCAGTTTTAGGGCTAGCGGGGACAATGAGCAGTTCTTC.

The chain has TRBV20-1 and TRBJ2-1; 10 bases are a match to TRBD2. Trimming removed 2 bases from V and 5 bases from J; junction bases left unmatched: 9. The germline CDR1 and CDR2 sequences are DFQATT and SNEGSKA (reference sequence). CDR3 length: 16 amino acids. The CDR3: CSARPLAGGLNNEQFF. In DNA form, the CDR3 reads TGCAGTGCTAGACCGTTAGCGGGAGGATTAAACAATGAGCAGTTCTTC.

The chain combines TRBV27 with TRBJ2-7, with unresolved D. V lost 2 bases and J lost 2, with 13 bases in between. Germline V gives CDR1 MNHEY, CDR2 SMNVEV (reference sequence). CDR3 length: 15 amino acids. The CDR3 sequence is CASSLLPTPPYEQYF. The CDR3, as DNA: TGTGCCAGCAGTTTACTACCCACACCGCCCTACGAGCAGTACTTC.

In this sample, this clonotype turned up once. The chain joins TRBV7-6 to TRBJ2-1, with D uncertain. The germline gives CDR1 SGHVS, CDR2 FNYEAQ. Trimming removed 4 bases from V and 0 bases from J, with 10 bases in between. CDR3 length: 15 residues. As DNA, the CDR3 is TGTGCCAGCAGCTGGCCCGTGAGCTCCTACAATGAGCAGTTCTTC. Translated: CASSWPVSSYNEQFF.

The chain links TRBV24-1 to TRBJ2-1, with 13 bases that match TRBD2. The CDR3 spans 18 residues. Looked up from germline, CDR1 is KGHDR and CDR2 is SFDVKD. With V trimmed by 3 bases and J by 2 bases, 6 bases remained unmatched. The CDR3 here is CATSDATGTSGAYNEQFF. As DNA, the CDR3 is TGTGCCACCAGTGATGCTACTGGGACTAGCGGGGCCTACAATGAGCAGTTCTTC.

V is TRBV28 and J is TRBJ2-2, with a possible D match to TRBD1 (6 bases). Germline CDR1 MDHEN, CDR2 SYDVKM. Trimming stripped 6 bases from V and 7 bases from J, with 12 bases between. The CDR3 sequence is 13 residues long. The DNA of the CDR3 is TGTGCCAGCAGCCGCCAGGGGCTCGGGGAGCTGTTTTTT. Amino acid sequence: CASSRQGLGELFF.

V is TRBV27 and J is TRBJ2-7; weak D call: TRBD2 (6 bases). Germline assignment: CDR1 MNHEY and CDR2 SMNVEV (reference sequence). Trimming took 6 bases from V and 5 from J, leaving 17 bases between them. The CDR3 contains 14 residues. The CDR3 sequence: CASRGGRRSHEQYF. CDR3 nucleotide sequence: TGTGCCAGCAGGGGGGGACGTCGTTCCCACGAGCAGTACTTC.

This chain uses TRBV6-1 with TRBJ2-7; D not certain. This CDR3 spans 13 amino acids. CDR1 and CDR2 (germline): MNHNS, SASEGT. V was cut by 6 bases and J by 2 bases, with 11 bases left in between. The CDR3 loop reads CASRVFRTYEQYF. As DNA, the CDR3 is TGTGCCAGCAGGGTTTTTAGGACCTACGAGCAGTACTTC.

The CDR3: CASSLARGIREKLFF. The CDR3 nucleotides read TGTGCCAGCAGTCTCGCCAGGGGGATACGAGAAAAACTGTTTTTT. The chain is built from TRBV7-9 and TRBJ1-4; 7 bases match TRBD1. The length of the CDR3 is 15 residues. The J segment lost 8 bases and the V segment lost 6 bases, leaving 12 bases of the junction unmatched. In germline, CDR1 is SEHNR, CDR2 FQNEAQ (reference sequence). Looking up the rest from reference TRBV7-9 and TRBJ1-4 gives the full variable domain: DTGVSQNPRHKITKRGQNVTFRCDPISEHNRLYWYRQTLGQGPEFLTYFQNEAQLEKSRLLSDRFSAERPKGSFSTLEIQRTEQGDSAMYLCASSLARGIREKLFFGSGTQLSVL.

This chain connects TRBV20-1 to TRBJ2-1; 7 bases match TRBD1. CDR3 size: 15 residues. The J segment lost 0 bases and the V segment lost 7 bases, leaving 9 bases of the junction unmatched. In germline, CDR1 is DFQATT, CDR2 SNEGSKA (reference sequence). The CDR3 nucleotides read TGCAGTGTTAGGGCCGACAGGGCCTCCTACAATGAGCAGTTCTTC. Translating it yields CSVRADRASYNEQFF.

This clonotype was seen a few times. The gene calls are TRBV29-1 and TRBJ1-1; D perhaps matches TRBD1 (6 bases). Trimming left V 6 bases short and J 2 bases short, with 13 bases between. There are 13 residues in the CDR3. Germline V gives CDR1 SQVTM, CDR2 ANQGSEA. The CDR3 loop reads CSVPGRGNTEAFF. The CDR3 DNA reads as TGCAGCGTCCCCGGCAGGGGAAACACTGAAGCTTTCTTT.

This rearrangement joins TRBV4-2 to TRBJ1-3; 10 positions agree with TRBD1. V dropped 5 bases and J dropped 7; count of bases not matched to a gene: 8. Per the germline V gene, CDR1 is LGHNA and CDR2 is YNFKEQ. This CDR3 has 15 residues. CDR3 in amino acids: CASSARTGGSNTIYF. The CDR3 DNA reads TGTGCCAGCAGCGCCCGGACAGGGGGTAGTAACACCATATATTTT.

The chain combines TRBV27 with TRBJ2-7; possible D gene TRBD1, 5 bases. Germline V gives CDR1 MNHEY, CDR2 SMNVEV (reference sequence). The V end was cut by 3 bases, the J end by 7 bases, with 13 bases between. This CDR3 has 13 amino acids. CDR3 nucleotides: TGTGCCAGCAGTTTGGGAAGACAGAAAGAGCAGTACTTC. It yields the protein CASSLGRQKEQYF.

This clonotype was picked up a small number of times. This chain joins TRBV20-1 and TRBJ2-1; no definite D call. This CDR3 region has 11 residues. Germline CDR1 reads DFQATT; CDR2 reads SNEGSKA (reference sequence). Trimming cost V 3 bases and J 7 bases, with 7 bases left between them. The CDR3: CSASQRNEQFF. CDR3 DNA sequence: TGCAGTGCTAGCCAGAGGAATGAGCAGTTCTTC.

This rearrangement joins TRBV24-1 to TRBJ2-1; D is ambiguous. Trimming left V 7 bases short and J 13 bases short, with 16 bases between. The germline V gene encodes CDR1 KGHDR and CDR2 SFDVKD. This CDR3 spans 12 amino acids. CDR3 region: CATRSSRQRQFF. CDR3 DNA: TGTGCCACCAGATCTTCTCGGCAGAGACAGTTCTTC.

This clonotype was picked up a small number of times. The DNA for the CDR3 is TGTGCCAGCCGGCAGAGGGGGCAGGGCGGCGAGCAGTACTTC. Protein: CASRQRGQGGEQYF. The chain employs TRBV6-2 or TRBV6-3 and TRBJ2-7, with 7 bases identical to TRBD1. The germline V gene has CDR1 MNHEY and CDR2 SVGEGT. This CDR3 is 14 amino acids long. V shed 8 bases and J 6 bases; nucleotides not matched to a gene: 13.

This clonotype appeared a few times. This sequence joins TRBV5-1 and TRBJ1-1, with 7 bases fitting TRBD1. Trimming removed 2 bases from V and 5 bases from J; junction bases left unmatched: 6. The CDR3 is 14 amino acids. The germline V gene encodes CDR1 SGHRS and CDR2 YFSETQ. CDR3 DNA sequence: TGCGCCAGCAGCTTTGTCAGGGGGGGAACTGAAGCTTTCTTT. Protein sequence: CASSFVRGGTEAFF.

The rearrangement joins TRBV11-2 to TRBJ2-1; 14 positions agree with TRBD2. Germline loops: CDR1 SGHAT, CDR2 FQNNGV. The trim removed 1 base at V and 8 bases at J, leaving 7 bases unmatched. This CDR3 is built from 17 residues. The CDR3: CASSLGVTSGRVHEQFF. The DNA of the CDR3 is TGTGCCAGCAGCTTAGGAGTGACTAGCGGGAGGGTCCATGAGCAGTTCTTC.

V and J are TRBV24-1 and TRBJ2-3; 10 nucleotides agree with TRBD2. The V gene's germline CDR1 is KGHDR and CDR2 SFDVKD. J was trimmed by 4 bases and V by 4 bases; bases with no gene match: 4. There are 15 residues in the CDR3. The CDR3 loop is CATSDPAGGPDTQYF. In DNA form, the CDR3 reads TGTGCCACCAGTGACCCAGCGGGAGGGCCAGATACGCAGTATTTT.

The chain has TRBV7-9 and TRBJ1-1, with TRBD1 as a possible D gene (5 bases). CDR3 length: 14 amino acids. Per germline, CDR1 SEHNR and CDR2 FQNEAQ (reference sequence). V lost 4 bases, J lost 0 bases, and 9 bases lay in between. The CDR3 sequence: CASSSGPMNTEAFF. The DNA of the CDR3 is TGTGCCAGCAGCTCGGGACCGATGAACACTGAAGCTTTCTTT.

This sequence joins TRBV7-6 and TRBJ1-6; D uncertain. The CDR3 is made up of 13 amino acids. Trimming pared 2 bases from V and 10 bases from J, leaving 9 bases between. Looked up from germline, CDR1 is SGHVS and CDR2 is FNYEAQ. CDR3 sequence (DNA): TGTGCCAGCAGCTTACAGGTCGGATCACCCCTCCACTTT. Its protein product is CASSLQVGSPLHF.

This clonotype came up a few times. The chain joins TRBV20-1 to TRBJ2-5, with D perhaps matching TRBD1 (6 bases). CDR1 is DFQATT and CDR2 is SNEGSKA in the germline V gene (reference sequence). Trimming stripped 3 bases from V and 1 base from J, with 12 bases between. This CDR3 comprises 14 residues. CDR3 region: CSARTDRFQETQYF. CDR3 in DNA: TGCAGTGCTAGGACCGACAGGTTCCAAGAGACCCAGTACTTC.

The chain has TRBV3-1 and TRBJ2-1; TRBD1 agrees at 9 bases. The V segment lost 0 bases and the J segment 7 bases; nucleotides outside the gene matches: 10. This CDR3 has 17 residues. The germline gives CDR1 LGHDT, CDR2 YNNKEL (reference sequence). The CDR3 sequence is CASSQDGGTGFLNEQFF. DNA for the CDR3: TGTGCCAGCAGCCAAGACGGAGGGACAGGGTTCTTGAATGAGCAGTTCTTC.

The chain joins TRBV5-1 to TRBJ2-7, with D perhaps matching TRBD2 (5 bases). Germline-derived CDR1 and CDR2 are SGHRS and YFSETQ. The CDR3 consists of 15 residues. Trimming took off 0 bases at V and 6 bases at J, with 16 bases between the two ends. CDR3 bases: TGCGCCAGCAGCTTGGTAGTATCTGGGAGCGGCGAGCAGTACTTC. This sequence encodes CASSLVVSGSGEQYF.

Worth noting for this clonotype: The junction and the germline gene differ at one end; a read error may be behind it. The CDR3 DNA follows: TGTGCCTGGGAGACAGGGCGCACAGGTACGCAGTATTTT. This codes for CAWETGRTGTQYF. The chain is built from TRBV30 and TRBJ2-3; 7 nucleotides align to TRBD1. The CDR3 is made up of 13 amino acids. The V gene's germline CDR1 is GTSNPN and CDR2 SVGIG (reference sequence).

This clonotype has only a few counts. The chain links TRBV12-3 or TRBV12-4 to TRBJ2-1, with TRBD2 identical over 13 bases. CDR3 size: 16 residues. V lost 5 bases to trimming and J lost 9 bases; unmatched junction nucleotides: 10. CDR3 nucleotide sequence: TGTGCCAGCAGTCTTCGGACTAGCGGGAGCTCGGGTGAGCAGTTCTTC. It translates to CASSLRTSGSSGEQFF.

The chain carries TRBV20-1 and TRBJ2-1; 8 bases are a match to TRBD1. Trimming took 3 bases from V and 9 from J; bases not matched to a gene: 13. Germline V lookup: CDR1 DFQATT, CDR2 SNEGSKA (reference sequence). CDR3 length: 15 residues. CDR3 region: CSASSMVRGPGEQFF. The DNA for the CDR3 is TGCAGTGCTAGTTCGATGGTCAGGGGGCCTGGTGAGCAGTTCTTC.